The T cell receptor (beta chain) under discussion was sequenced for a study of blood T cell repertoires in COVID-19. Study at large: COVID-19 samples, acute and convalescent, were from the United States, Italy and Spain. The analysed material was cDNA or gDNA that came from T cells, B-cell-depleted T cells, or PBMCs.

How the authors handled the data: For nucleated cells, counts were estimated from reference gene primer amplification. This table comes from immunoSEQ multiplex PCR, and its TCRdb copy is limited to in-frame clones, with some not included. Clone size and V and J calls were adopted from that table, with D and trimming inferred from the DNA. The sample has roughly 250,000 clones, 70% to 80% seen once. The CDR3 contains 14 residues. CDR1 SGHAT and CDR2 FQNNGV come from the germline V gene. Losses at the gene ends were 1 base for V and 5 bases for J; bases not matched to a gene: 4. Sequencing input: peripheral blood. The V call is TRBV11-2, the J call TRBJ2-7; 8 nucleotides agree with TRBD2. The TCR originated in a woman aged 80 or over with acute or convalescent COVID-19. In nucleotides, the CDR3 is TGTGCCAGCAGCTTAGCGGGGGGGAGCGACGAGCAGTACTTC. Amino acids: CASSLAGGSDEQYF.